The source of this T cell receptor beta chain is a study of T cells in Graves' hyperthyroidism and ophthalmopathy. This CDR3 contains 14 residues. The V gene end was trimmed by 4 bases and the J gene end by 3 bases; junction bases not matched to a gene: 4. In germline, CDR1 is LNHDA, CDR2 SQIVND (reference sequence). TCR beta CDR3 regions were amplified from RNA. HTBI primers were used for first-round RT-PCR of the TCR CDR3. TCRdb reprocessed the multiplex PCR reads via MiXCR and lists one record per CDR3 protein. There are around 350,000 distinct CDR3 sequences in the sample; roughly 15% occur only once, and approximately 19% lies in the top ten.

Sequencing was carried out using blood. The chain combines TRBV19 with TRBJ1-1, with 8 bases fitting TRBD1. This clonotype was sampled from a woman aged 55-70 years with Graves' ophthalmopathy. The CDR3 spells CASSTGGWDTEAFF. In nucleotides, the CDR3 is TGTGCCAGTAGTACAGGGGGCTGGGACACTGAAGCTTTCTTT.